This TCR beta chain was identified in a study of blood T cell repertoires in COVID-19. The wider study: Collection of acute and convalescent COVID-19 samples took place in the United States, Italy and Spain. In each case, the material was cDNA or gDNA derived from T cells, B-cell-depleted T cells, or PBMCs.

Per the study methods: Reference gene primer amplification gave nucleated cell count estimates. Assay used: immunoSEQ multiplex PCR; TCRdb lists only in-frame clones, some missing. The V and J calls and clone size come from that table; D and trimming were worked out from the DNA. The data hold fewer than 300,000 clones, with 75% to 95% observed a single time. This CDR3 spans 16 amino acids. The junction had 5 bases not matched to a gene; V was cut back by 4 bases and J by 6 bases. Germline V gives CDR1 PRHDT, CDR2 FYEKMQ (reference sequence). The sequence was collected from a young adult with COVID-19, enrolled during active disease. Material: peripheral blood. The chain has TRBV13 and TRBJ2-2; 13 nucleotides match TRBD2. The chain's CDR3 is CASSSWTSGGSGELFF. CDR3 nucleotides: TGTGCCAGCAGCTCTTGGACTAGCGGGGGATCCGGGGAGCTGTTTTTT.